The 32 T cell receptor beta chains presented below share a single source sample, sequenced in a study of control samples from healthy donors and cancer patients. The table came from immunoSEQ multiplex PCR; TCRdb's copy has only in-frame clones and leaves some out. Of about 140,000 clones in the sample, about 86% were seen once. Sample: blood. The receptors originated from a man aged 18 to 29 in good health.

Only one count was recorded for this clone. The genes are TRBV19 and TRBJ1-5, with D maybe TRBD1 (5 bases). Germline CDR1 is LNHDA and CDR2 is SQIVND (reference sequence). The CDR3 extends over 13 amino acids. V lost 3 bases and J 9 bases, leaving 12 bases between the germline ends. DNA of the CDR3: TGTGCCAGTAGTATCCAGGGTCTCCGGCCCCAGCATTTT. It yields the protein CASSIQGLRPQHF.

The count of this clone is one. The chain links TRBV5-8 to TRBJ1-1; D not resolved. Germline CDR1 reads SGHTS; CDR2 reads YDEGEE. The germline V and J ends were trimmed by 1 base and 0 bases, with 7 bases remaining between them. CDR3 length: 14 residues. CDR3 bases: TGTGCCAGCAGCTTGACTCATATGAACACTGAAGCTTTCTTT. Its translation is CASSLTHMNTEAFF.

CDR3 loop: CARGTTQDSNQPQHF. The CDR3 bases are TGTGCTAGAGGGACGACCCAGGATAGCAATCAGCCCCAGCATTTT. The J gene is TRBJ1-5, the V gene TRBV25-1, with a weak D call TRBD1 (5 bases). Germline CDR1 and CDR2: MGHDK and SYGVNS. CDR3 length: 15 amino acids.

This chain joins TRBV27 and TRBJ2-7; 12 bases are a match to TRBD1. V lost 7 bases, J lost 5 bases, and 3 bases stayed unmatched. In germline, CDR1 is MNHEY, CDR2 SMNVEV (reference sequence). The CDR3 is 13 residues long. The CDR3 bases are TGTGCCAGCAAGGGACAGGGGGCCCACGAGCAGTACTTC. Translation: CASKGQGAHEQYF.

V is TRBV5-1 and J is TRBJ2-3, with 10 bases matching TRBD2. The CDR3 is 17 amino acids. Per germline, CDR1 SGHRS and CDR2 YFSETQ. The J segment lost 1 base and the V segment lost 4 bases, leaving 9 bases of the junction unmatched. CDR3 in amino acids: CASSMGGTSVRTDTQYF. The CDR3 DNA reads TGCGCCAGCAGCATGGGGGGGACTAGCGTCCGCACAGATACGCAGTATTTT.

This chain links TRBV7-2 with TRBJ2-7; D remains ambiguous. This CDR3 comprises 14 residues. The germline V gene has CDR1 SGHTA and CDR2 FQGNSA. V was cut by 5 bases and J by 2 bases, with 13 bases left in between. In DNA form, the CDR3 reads TGTGCCAGCAGCGTCAGGACGGCCACCTACGAGCAGTACTTC. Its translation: CASSVRTATYEQYF.

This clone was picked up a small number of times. In nucleotides, the CDR3 is TGTGCCAGCAGCCTCGGGACAGGGGATGGTCAGCCCCAGCATTTT. This translates into CASSLGTGDGQPQHF. This rearrangement joins TRBV7-9 to TRBJ1-5; 10 bases fit TRBD1. The J segment lost 6 bases and the V segment lost 5 bases, leaving 7 bases of the junction unmatched. This CDR3 comprises 15 residues. Germline V lookup: CDR1 SEHNR, CDR2 FQNEAQ (reference sequence).

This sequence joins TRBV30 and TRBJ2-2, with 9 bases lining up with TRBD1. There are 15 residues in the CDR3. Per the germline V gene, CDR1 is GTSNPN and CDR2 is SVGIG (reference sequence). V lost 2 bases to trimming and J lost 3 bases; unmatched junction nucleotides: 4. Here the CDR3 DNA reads TGTGCCTGGAGTAGCCGGGACAGGGACACCGGGGAGCTGTTTTTT. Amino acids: CAWSSRDRDTGELFF.

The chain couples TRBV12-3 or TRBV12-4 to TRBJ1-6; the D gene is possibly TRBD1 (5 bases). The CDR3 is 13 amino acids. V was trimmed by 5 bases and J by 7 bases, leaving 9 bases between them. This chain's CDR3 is CASSQGLNSPLHF. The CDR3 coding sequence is TGTGCCAGCAGTCAGGGTTTAAATTCACCCCTCCACTTT.

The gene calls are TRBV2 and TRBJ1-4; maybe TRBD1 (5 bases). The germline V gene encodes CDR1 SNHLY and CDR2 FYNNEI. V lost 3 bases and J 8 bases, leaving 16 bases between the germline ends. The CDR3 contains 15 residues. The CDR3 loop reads CASSETVGLEEKLFF. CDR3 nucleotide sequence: TGTGCCAGCAGTGAGACGGTGGGGCTCGAAGAAAAACTGTTTTTT.

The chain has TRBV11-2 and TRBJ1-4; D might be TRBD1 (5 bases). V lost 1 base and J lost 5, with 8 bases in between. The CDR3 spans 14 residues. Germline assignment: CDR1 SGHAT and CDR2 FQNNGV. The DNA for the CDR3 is TGTGCCAGCAGCTTAGGAGCAGGGAATGAAAAACTGTTTTTT. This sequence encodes CASSLGAGNEKLFF.

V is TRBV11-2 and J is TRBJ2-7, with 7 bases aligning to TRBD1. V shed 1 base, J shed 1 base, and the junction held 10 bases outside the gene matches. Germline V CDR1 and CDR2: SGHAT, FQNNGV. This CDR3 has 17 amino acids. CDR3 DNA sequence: TGTGCCAGCAGCTTAGCTCCCTTGACAGGGATTTCCTACGAGCAGTACTTC. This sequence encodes CASSLAPLTGISYEQYF.

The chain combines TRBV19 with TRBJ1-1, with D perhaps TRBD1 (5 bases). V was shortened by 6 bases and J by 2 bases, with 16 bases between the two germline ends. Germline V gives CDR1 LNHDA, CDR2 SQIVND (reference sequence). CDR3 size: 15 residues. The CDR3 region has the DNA TGTGCCAGTAGCCCACCGACAGTTTTCAACACTGAAGCTTTCTTT. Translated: CASSPPTVFNTEAFF.

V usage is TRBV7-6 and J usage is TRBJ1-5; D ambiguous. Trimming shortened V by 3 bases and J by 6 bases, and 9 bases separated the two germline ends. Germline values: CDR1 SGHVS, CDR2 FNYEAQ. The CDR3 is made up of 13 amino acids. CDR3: CASSFTLAQPQHF. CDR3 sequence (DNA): TGTGCCAGCAGCTTCACCCTGGCTCAGCCCCAGCATTTT.

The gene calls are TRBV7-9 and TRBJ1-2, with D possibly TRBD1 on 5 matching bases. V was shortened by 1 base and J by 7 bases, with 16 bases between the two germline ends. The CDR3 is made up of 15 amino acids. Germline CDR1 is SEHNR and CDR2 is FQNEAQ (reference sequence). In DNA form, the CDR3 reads TGTGCCAGCAGCTTAGGCCCGGGGGAAAACGGTGGCTACACCTTC. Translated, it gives CASSLGPGENGGYTF.

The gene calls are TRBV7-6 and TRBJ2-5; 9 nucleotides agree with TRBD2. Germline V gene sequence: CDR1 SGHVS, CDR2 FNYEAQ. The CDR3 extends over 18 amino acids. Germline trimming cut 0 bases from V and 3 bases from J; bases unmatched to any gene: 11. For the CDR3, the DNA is TGTGCCAGCAGCTTAGCTAGGGCCCTAGCGGGGTCGAAAGAGACCCAGTACTTC. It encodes CASSLARALAGSKETQYF. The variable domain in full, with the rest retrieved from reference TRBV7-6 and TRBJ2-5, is GAGVSQSPRYKVTKRGQDVALRCDPISGHVSLYWYRQALGQGPEFLTYFNYEAQQDKSGLPNDRFSAERPEGSISTLTIQRTEQRDSAMYRCASSLARALAGSKETQYFGPGTRLLVL.

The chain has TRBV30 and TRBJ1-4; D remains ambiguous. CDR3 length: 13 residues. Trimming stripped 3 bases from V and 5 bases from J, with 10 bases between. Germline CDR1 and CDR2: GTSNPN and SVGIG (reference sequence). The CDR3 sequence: CAWRVAPNEKLFF. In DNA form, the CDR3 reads TGTGCCTGGAGGGTAGCACCGAATGAAAAACTGTTTTTT. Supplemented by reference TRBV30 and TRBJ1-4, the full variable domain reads SQTIHQWPATLVQPVGSPLSLECTVEGTSNPNLYWYRQAAGRGLQLLFYSVGIGQISSEVPQNLSASRPQDRQFILSSKKLLLSDSGFYLCAWRVAPNEKLFFGSGTQLSVL.

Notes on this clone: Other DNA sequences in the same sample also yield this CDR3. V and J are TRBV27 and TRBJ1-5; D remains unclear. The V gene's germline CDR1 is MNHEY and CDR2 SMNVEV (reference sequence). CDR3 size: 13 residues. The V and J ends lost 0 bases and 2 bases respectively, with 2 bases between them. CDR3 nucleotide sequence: TGTGCCAGCAGTTTATCGGGCAATCAGCCCCAGCATTTT. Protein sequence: CASSLSGNQPQHF.

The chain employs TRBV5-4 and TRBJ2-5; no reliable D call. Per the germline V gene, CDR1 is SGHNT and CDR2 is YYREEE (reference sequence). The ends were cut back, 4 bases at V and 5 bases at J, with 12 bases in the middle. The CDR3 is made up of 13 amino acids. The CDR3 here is CASSPGGQETQYF. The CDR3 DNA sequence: TGTGCCAGCAGCCCCGGCGGCCAGGAGACCCAGTACTTC.

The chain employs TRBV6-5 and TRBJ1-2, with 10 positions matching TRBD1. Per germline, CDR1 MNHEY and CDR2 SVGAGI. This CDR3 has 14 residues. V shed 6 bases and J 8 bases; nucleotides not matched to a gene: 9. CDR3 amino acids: CASRIPGQGRGYTF. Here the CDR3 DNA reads TGTGCCAGCAGGATACCGGGACAGGGGAGAGGCTACACCTTC.

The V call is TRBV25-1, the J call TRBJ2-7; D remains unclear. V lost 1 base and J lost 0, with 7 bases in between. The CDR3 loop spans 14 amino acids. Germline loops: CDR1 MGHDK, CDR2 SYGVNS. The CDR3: CASSESGVSYEQYF. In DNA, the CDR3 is TGTGCCAGCAGTGAATCTGGGGTCTCCTACGAGCAGTACTTC.

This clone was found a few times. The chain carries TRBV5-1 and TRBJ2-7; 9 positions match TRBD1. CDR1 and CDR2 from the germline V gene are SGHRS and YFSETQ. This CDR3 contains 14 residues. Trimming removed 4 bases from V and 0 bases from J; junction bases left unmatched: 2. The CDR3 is CASSGTGNSYEQYF. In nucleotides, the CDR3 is TGCGCCAGCAGCGGGACAGGGAACTCCTACGAGCAGTACTTC. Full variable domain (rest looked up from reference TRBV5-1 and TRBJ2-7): KAGVTQTPRYLIKTRGQQVTLSCSPISGHRSVSWYQQTPGQGLQFLFEYFSETQRNKGNFPGRFSGRQFSNSRSEMNVSTLELGDSALYLCASSGTGNSYEQYFGPGTRLTVT.

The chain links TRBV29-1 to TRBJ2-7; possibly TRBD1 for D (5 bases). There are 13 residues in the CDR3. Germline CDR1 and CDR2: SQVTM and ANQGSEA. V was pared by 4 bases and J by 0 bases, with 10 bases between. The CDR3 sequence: CSVVKGPSYEQYF. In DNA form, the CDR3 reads TGCAGCGTTGTCAAGGGGCCCTCCTACGAGCAGTACTTC.

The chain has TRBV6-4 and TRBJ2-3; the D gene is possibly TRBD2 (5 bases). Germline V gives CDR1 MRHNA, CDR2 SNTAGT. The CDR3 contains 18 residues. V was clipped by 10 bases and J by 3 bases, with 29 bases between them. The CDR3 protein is CATEASGVLYGLTDTQYF. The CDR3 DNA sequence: TGTGCCACCGAAGCCTCCGGGGTCTTATATGGGTTAACAGATACGCAGTATTTT.

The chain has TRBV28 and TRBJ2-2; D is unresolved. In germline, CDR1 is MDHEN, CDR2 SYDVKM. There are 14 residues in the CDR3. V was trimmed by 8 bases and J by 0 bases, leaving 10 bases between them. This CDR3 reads CASQRMPNTGELFF. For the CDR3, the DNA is TGTGCCAGCCAAAGGATGCCGAACACCGGGGAGCTGTTTTTT.

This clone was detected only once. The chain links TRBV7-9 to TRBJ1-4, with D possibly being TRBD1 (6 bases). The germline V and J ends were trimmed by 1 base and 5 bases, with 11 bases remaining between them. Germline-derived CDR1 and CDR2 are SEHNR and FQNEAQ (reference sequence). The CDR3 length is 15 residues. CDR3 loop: CASSLGDTLNEKLFF. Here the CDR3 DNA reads TGTGCCAGCAGCTTAGGGGACACCCTCAATGAAAAACTGTTTTTT.

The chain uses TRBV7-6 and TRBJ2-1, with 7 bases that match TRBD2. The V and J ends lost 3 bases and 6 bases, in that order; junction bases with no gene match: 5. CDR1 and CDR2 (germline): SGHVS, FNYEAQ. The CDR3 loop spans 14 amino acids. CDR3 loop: CASSFKRDPNEQFF. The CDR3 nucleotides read TGTGCCAGCAGCTTCAAGCGGGACCCCAATGAGCAGTTCTTC.

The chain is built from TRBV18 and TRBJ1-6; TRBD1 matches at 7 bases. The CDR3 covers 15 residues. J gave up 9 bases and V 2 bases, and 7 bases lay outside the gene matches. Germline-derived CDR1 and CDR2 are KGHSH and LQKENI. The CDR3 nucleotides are TGTGCCAGCTCACCAGACGGGACAGACGGTTCACCCCTCCACTTT. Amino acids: CASSPDGTDGSPLHF.

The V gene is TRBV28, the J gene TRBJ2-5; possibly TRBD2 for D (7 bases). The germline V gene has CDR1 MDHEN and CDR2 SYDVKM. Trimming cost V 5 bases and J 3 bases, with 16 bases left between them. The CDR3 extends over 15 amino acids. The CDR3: CASSLRGGPKETQYF. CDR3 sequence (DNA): TGTGCCAGCAGTCTAAGGGGGGGACCTAAAGAGACCCAGTACTTC.

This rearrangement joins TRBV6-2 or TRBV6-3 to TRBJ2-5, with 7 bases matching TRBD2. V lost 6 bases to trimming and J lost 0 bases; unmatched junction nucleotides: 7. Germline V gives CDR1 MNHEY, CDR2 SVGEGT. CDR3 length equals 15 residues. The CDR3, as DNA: TGTGCCAGCAGCACGTACGGGACTAACCAAGAGACCCAGTACTTC. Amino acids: CASSTYGTNQETQYF.

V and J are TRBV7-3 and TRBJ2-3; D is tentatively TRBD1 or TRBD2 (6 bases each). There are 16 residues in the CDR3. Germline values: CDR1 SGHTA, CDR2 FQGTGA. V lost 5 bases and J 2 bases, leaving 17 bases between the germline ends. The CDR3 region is CASSRGQGINTDTQYF. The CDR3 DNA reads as TGTGCCAGCAGCCGGGGGCAGGGGATAAACACAGATACGCAGTATTTT.

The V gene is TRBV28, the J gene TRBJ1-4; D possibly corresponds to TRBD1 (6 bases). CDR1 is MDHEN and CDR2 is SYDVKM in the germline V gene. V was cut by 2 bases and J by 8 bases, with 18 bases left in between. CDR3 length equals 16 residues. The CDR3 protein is CASSLRQAGGSEKLFF. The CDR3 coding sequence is TGTGCCAGCAGTTTACGACAGGCGGGAGGATCCGAAAAACTGTTTTTT.